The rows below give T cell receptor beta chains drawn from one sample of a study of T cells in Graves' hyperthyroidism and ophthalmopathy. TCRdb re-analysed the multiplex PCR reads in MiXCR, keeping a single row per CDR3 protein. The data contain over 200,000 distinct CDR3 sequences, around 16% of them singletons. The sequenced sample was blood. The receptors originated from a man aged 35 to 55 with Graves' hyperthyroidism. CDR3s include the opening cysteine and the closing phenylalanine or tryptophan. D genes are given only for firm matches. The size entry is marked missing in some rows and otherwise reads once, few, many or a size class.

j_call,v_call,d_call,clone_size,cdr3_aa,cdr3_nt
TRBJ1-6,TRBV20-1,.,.,CSARRGKVNSPLHF,TGCAGTGCTAGGAGAGGGAAGGTCAATTCACCCCTCCACTTT
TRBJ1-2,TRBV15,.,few,CATSKRGDSLVNYGYTF,TGTGCCACCAGCAAGAGGGGAGACAGTCTTGTTAACTATGGCTACACCTTC
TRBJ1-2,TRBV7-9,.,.,CASSSDSTPDLSYGYTF,TGTGCCAGCAGCTCTGACAGTACCCCCGACTTGTCCTATGGCTACACCTTC
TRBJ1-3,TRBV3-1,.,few,CASSPSQGNTIYF,TGTGCCAGCAGCCCCAGCCAGGGAAACACCATATATTTT
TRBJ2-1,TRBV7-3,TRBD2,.,CASSLTASGYNEQFF,TGTGCCAGCAGCTTAACGGCTAGCGGGTACAATGAGCAGTTCTTC
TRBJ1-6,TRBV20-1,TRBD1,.,CSAWTGTDSPLHF,TGCAGTGCTTGGACAGGGACGGATTCACCCCTCCACTTT
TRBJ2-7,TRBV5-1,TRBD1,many,CASSLGGQRPSYEQYF,TGCGCCAGCAGCTTGGGGGGACAGCGGCCCTCCTACGAGCAGTACTTC
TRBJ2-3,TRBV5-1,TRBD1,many,CASGDRPDKADTQYF,TGCGCCAGCGGGGACAGACCCGATAAGGCAGATACGCAGTATTTT
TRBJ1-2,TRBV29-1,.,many,CSVELSLPGYYGYTF,TGCAGCGTTGAACTCTCCCTCCCAGGGTACTATGGCTACACCTTC
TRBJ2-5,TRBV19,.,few,CASSWRGSAQETQYF,TGTGCCAGTAGTTGGAGGGGATCAGCCCAAGAGACCCAGTACTTC
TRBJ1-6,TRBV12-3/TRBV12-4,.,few,CASSLESSYNSPLHF,TGTGCCAGCTCCCTCGAGAGCTCCTATAATTCACCCCTCCACTTT